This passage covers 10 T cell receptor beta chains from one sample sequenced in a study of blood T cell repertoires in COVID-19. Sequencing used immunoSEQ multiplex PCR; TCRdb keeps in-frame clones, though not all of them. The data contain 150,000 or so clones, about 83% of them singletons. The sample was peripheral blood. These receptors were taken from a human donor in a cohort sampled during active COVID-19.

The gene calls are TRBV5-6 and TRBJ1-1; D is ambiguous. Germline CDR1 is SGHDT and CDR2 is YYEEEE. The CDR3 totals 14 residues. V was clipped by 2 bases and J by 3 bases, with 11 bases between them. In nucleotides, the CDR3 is TGTGCCAGCAGCTTACAAAGTGTGGACACTGAAGCTTTCTTT. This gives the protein CASSLQSVDTEAFF.

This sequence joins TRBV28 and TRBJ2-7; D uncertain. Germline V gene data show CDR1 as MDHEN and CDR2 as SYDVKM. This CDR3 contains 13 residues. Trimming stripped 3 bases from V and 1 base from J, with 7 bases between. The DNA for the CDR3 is TGTGCCAGCAGTTTCTCCGCGTCCTACGAGCAGTACTTC. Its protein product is CASSFSASYEQYF.

The CDR3 sequence is CASSLGDSQSPLHF. The CDR3 DNA sequence: TGTGCCAGCAGCTTAGGGGACTCCCAGTCACCCCTCCACTTT. This chain joins TRBV7-2 and TRBJ1-6, with D possibly matching TRBD1 (5 bases). V was trimmed by 1 base and J by 10 bases, leaving 11 bases between them. CDR1 is SGHTA, CDR2 FQGNSA, per germline. The CDR3 runs 14 residues.

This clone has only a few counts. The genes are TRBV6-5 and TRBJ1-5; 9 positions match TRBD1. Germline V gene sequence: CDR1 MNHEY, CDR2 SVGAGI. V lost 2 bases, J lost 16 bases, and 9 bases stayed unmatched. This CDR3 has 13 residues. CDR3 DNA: TGTGCCAGCAGTTACCGGACAGGGGTCGCGGAACATTTT. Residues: CASSYRTGVAEHF.

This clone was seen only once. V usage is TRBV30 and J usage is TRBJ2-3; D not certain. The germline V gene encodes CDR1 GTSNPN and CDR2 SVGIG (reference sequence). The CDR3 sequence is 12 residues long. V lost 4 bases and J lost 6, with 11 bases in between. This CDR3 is CAWTPLVDTQYF. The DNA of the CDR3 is TGTGCCTGGACCCCATTAGTTGATACGCAGTATTTT.

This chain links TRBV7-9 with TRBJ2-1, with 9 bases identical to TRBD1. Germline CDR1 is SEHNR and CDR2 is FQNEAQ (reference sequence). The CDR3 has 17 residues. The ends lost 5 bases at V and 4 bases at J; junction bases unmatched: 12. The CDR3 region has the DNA TGTGCCAGCAGCCTATACACCGGGACAGGGTATTACAATGAGCAGTTCTTC. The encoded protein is CASSLYTGTGYYNEQFF.

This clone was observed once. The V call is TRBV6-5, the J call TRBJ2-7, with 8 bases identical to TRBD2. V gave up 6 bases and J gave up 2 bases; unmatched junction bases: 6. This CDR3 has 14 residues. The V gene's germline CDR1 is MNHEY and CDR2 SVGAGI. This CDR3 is CASRSSGGAYEQYF. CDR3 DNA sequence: TGTGCCAGCAGATCCTCCGGGGGGGCCTACGAGCAGTACTTC.

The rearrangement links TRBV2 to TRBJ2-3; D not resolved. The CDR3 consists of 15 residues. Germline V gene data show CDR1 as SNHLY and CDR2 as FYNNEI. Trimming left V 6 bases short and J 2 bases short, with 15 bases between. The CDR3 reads CASRPGPIATDTQYF. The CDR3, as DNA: TGTGCCAGCAGGCCCGGTCCGATCGCCACAGATACGCAGTATTTT.

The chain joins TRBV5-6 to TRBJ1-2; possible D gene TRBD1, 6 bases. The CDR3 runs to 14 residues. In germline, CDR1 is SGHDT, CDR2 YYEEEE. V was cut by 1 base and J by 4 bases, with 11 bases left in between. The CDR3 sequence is CASSLSGQLYGYTF. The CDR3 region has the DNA TGTGCCAGCAGCTTGAGTGGACAGCTCTATGGCTACACCTTC.

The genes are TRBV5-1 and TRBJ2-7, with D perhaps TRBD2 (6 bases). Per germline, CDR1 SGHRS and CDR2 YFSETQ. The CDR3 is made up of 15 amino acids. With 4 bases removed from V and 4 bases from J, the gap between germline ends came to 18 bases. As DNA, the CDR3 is TGCGCCAGCAGCCCCCATGGTAGCGGCCCTTACGAGCAGTACTTC. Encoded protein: CASSPHGSGPYEQYF.